The 17 T cell receptor beta chains presented below share a single source sample, sequenced in a study of shared clonotypes between healthy human individuals. Naive-designated CD8 cells lacked CD45RO, were positively enriched for CCR7, and omitted terminally differentiated effector memory CD45RA+ cells. Clones were sequenced by immunoSEQ multiplex PCR, and TCRdb holds only the in-frame ones, with some missing. The sample lists some 2,100,000 clones, about 92% occurring once. Sequenced sample: naive CD8+ T cells from PBMCs. All receptors come from a man aged 18 to 30 in good health. Some clones in this sample may be carry-over from other donors' samples.

The genes are TRBV27 and TRBJ2-2, with a weak D call TRBD1 (6 bases). The germline V and J ends were trimmed by 5 bases and 12 bases, with 25 bases remaining between them. This CDR3 is 16 amino acids long. From germline, CDR1 is MNHEY and CDR2 SMNVEV (reference sequence). The CDR3 DNA reads TGTGCCAGCAGTCCGCCCTACAGGGTACAGAGAGAGAAGCTGTTTTTT. This sequence encodes CASSPPYRVQREKLFF.

This rearrangement joins TRBV27 to TRBJ2-1; TRBD2 aligns across 9 bases. V was pared by 2 bases and J by 10 bases, with 15 bases of the junction left unmatched. The CDR3 contains 17 residues. From germline, CDR1 is MNHEY and CDR2 SMNVEV (reference sequence). CDR3 residues: CASSLGPGTSWKGEQFF. The CDR3 coding sequence is TGTGCCAGCAGTTTAGGTCCCGGGACTAGCTGGAAGGGGGAGCAGTTCTTC.

The J gene is TRBJ2-3, the V gene TRBV5-8; D is undetermined. Germline V gene sequence: CDR1 SGHTS, CDR2 YDEGEE. V shed 4 bases and J shed 2 bases, with 17 bases lying between them. The CDR3 loop spans 16 amino acids. The CDR3 nucleotides read TGTGCCAGCAGCCCCCCTTGGATTTCCGACACAGATACGCAGTATTTT. Protein sequence: CASSPPWISDTDTQYF.

The V and J genes are TRBV4-3 and TRBJ1-2, with D unclear. This CDR3 has 11 amino acids. Trimming removed 3 bases from V and 7 bases from J, with 6 bases in between. Germline V gene lookup returns CDR1 LGHNA and CDR2 YSLEER. The CDR3 region has the DNA TGCGCCAGCAGCCAGGGTTCTGGCTACACCTTC. This encodes CASSQGSGYTF.

V gene TRBV7-3 combines with J gene TRBJ2-3, with D uncertain. The CDR3 is made up of 13 amino acids. The ends were cut back, 3 bases at V and 2 bases at J, with 6 bases in the middle. Germline CDR1 and CDR2: SGHTA and FQGTGA. CDR3 residues: CASSLIDTDTQYF. The CDR3 DNA sequence: TGTGCCAGCAGCTTGATAGACACAGATACGCAGTATTTT.

The rearrangement uses TRBV7-9 and TRBJ2-7, with TRBD2 matching 9 bases. V lost 5 bases, J lost 6 bases, and 11 bases stayed unmatched. In germline, CDR1 is SEHNR, CDR2 FQNEAQ (reference sequence). CDR3 size: 15 residues. CDR3 in DNA: TGTGCCAGCAGCGCAGCTAGCGGGATAAAGAGCGAGCAGTACTTC. As protein: CASSAASGIKSEQYF. The whole variable domain, filled in from reference TRBV7-9 and TRBJ2-7, reads DTGVSQNPRHKITKRGQNVTFRCDPISEHNRLYWYRQTLGQGPEFLTYFQNEAQLEKSRLLSDRFSAERPKGSFSTLEIQRTEQGDSAMYLCASSAASGIKSEQYFGPGTRLTVT.

A few counts support this clone. This sample also contains other DNA sequences that code for the same CDR3. This rearrangement joins TRBV4-2 to TRBJ2-7; 10 bases fit TRBD2. This CDR3 has 16 residues. V shed 0 bases, J shed 3 bases, and the junction held 5 bases outside the gene matches. Germline CDR1 reads LGHNA; CDR2 reads YNFKEQ. In DNA form, the CDR3 reads TGTGCCAGCAGCCAAGAGTGGCTAGCGGGAGTCTACGAGCAGTACTTC. It translates to CASSQEWLAGVYEQYF.

This chain connects TRBV9 to TRBJ1-3, with a possible D match to TRBD1 (6 bases). Trimming cost V 3 bases and J 2 bases, with 9 bases left between them. The CDR3 has 14 amino acids. Germline V gene lookup returns CDR1 SGDLS and CDR2 YYNGEE. Here the CDR3 reads CASSEGGTGNTIYF. In nucleotides, the CDR3 is TGTGCCAGCAGCGAAGGGGGTACTGGAAACACCATATATTTT.

This chain links TRBV7-6 with TRBJ1-5; D ambiguous. Trimming shortened V by 8 bases and J by 3 bases, and 11 bases separated the two germline ends. The CDR3 totals 13 residues. CDR1 and CDR2 (germline): SGHVS, FNYEAQ. The CDR3 DNA follows: TGTGCCAGCGCGAGCGGACCCAATCAGCCCCAGCATTTT. Protein sequence: CASASGPNQPQHF. Full variable domain (remainder filled in from reference TRBV7-6 and TRBJ1-5): GAGVSQSPRYKVTKRGQDVALRCDPISGHVSLYWYRQALGQGPEFLTYFNYEAQQDKSGLPNDRFSAERPEGSISTLTIQRTEQRDSAMYRCASASGPNQPQHFGDGTRLSIL.

This clone was detected once. At one of its ends the junction is not consistent with the germline gene, which may arise from a read error. The genes are TRBV11-2 and TRBJ2-7, with D unclear. CDR1 and CDR2 from the germline V gene are SGHAT and FQNNGV. The CDR3 is 12 residues long. The CDR3 DNA reads as TGTGCCAGCAGCTTAGGCACCGCGCCTTGGAACTTC. It yields the protein CASSLGTAPWNF.

This chain joins TRBV7-3 and TRBJ2-1; D possibly corresponds to TRBD2 (5 bases). The ends were cut back, 5 bases at V and 0 bases at J, with 14 bases in the middle. In germline, CDR1 is SGHTA, CDR2 FQGTGA. The CDR3 loop spans 16 amino acids. CDR3 in DNA: TGTGCCAGCAGCCTCCTCGGCGGGCACTCCTACAATGAGCAGTTCTTC. The encoded protein is CASSLLGGHSYNEQFF.

The chain employs TRBV9 and TRBJ1-5; no definite D call. CDR1 and CDR2 from the germline V gene are SGDLS and YYNGEE. The V and J ends lost 6 bases and 5 bases respectively, with 9 bases between them. The CDR3 runs to 12 residues. The CDR3 reads CASIHPDQPQHF. CDR3 DNA: TGTGCCAGCATCCACCCGGATCAGCCCCAGCATTTT.

The V gene is TRBV27, the J gene TRBJ2-7; D might be TRBD1 (7 bases). The CDR3 is made up of 14 amino acids. Germline-derived CDR1 and CDR2 are MNHEY and SMNVEV (reference sequence). The V gene lost 6 bases and the J gene lost 4 bases, with 16 bases spanning the gap. CDR3: CASRTTGEAYEQYF. Here the CDR3 DNA reads TGTGCCAGCAGAACCACAGGGGAGGCGTACGAGCAGTACTTC.

The gene calls are TRBV2 and TRBJ2-7; D is unresolved. Per germline, CDR1 SNHLY and CDR2 FYNNEI. Trimming cost V 4 bases and J 4 bases, with 11 bases left between them. This CDR3 is built from 13 residues. The CDR3 region has the DNA TGTGCCAGCAGTGGCCCGCTTGAATACGAGCAGTACTTC. It translates to CASSGPLEYEQYF.

This clone was counted once. The genes are TRBV10-3 and TRBJ2-2; 12 bases fit TRBD2. Germline V gene data show CDR1 as ENHRY and CDR2 as SYGVKD. V gave up 5 bases and J gave up 0 bases; unmatched junction bases: 7. The CDR3 has 18 amino acids. CDR3 DNA: TGTGCCATCAGTAGTCCGGGACTAGCGGGCCCGAACACCGGGGAGCTGTTTTTT. Its protein product is CAISSPGLAGPNTGELFF.

The chain employs TRBV28 and TRBJ1-5; 10 positions match TRBD1. This CDR3 region has 18 residues. The V gene end was trimmed by 6 bases and the J gene end by 2 bases; junction bases not matched to a gene: 13. Looked up from germline, CDR1 is MDHEN and CDR2 is SYDVKM. The CDR3 DNA sequence: TGTGCCAGCAGGCAGACAGGGGGCGCGATTTATGGCAATCAGCCCCAGCATTTT. It encodes CASRQTGGAIYGNQPQHF.

This clone was seen just once. This chain connects TRBV4-1 to TRBJ1-2, with a weak D call TRBD1 (5 bases). The CDR3 contains 17 residues. Per germline, CDR1 MGHRA and CDR2 YSYEKL. V was shortened by 2 bases and J by 2 bases, with 18 bases between the two germline ends. CDR3 in DNA: TGCGCCAGCAGCCAACGCACCGGGACTCAGGAGAACTATGGCTACACCTTC. It is translated as CASSQRTGTQENYGYTF.